This T cell receptor beta chain is drawn from a study of blood T cells in healthy people across ages. General study results and limits: More naive CD4+ cells and higher diversity were found in long-lived than in aged donors. CMV status of donors was not determined, possibly confounding expanded clonotype changes.

Alongside a J-beta primer mix, a sample-barcoded 5' primer served in a second PCR lasting about 7 to 12 cycles. A 12-random-nucleotide template-switch adaptor tagged each cDNA molecule. TCRdb fed the 5' RACE reads into MiXCR, producing one record per CDR3 protein. The sample carries about 670,000 distinct CDR3 sequences, about 43% recorded once. V gave up 2 bases and J gave up 4 bases; unmatched junction bases: 10. The V gene's germline CDR1 is SGHTA and CDR2 FQGNSA. This CDR3 is 16 amino acids long. The sample holds many counts of this clonotype. Antigen specificity is unknown. The sequence was collected from a man older than 75 in good health. This chain uses TRBV7-2 with TRBJ2-5, with 7 bases lining up with TRBD1. The specimen sequenced was blood. CDR3 bases: TGTGCCAGCAGCTTAAACCCGACAGGGAACGGAGAGACCCAGTACTTC. Its translation is CASSLNPTGNGETQYF.